These 6 T cell receptor beta chains share one sample of origin, sequenced in a study of blood T cell repertoires in COVID-19. Clones were sequenced by immunoSEQ multiplex PCR, and TCRdb holds only the in-frame ones, with some missing. Of 200,000 to 250,000 clones detected, roughly four fifths appear once; the ten largest clones hold more than 10%. Sequenced input: peripheral blood. The receptors come from a woman in her 40s with acute or convalescent COVID-19.

V and J are TRBV24-1 and TRBJ2-3; 8 bases are shared with TRBD1. The CDR3 is 20 amino acids. The germline V gene has CDR1 KGHDR and CDR2 SFDVKD. Trimming at V came to 5 bases and at J to 0 bases, leaving 18 bases not matched to a gene. The CDR3 spells CATSARPTTGVSSSTDTQYF. The CDR3 DNA is TGTGCCACCAGTGCCCGTCCGACGACAGGGGTATCTTCTAGCACAGATACGCAGTATTTT.

In DNA form, the CDR3 reads TGTGCCAGCAGCTTAGACAGGCGCTCTGGAAACACCATATATTTT. It encodes CASSLDRRSGNTIYF. This sequence joins TRBV11-2 and TRBJ1-3; no clear D gene. The CDR3 spans 15 residues. V lost 0 bases to trimming and J lost 0 bases, with 6 bases between them. Germline V gene lookup returns CDR1 SGHAT and CDR2 FQNNGV.

This clone was recorded only once. J is TRBJ2-1 and V is TRBV10-1; 10 positions agree with TRBD2. The germline V gene encodes CDR1 WNHNN and CDR2 SYGVQD (reference sequence). J was trimmed by 3 bases and V by 1 base; bases with no gene match: 3. This CDR3 region has 16 residues. Written as DNA, the CDR3 is TGCGCCAGCAGTGAGTGGTCTAGCGGGGGCTACAATGAGCAGTTCTTC. Protein product: CASSEWSSGGYNEQFF.

Only one count was recorded for this clone. The chain employs TRBV9 and TRBJ2-1; 11 bases line up with TRBD2. Losses at the gene ends were 4 bases for V and 4 bases for J; bases not matched to a gene: 13. The CDR3 sequence is 18 residues long. Germline CDR1 is SGDLS and CDR2 is YYNGEE. The CDR3 coding sequence is TGTGCCAGCAGCCCAGAGGGGGGTGGGACTAGCGGTTACAATGAGCAGTTCTTC. It encodes CASSPEGGGTSGYNEQFF.

The chain carries TRBV9 and TRBJ2-7, with 12 bases identical to TRBD1. Trimming cost V 0 bases and J 3 bases; bases outside gene matches: 16. This CDR3 contains 20 residues. Germline lookup yields CDR1 SGDLS and CDR2 YYNGEE. CDR3: CASSVDSPGQGAATFYEQYF. The DNA for the CDR3 is TGTGCCAGCAGCGTAGACTCTCCGGGACAGGGGGCCGCAACCTTCTACGAGCAGTACTTC.

The CDR3 spells CAWSVSAGVDEQYF. CDR3 nucleotide sequence: TGTGCCTGGAGTGTATCGGCAGGGGTGGACGAGCAGTACTTC. The rearrangement links TRBV30 to TRBJ2-7; possible D gene TRBD1, 6 bases. Trimming left V 0 bases short and J 5 bases short, with 14 bases between. This CDR3 region has 14 residues. The germline V gene has CDR1 GTSNPN and CDR2 SVGIG (reference sequence).